A selection of T cell receptor beta chains follows, all from one sample in a study of blood T cells in healthy people across ages. TCRdb called the 5' RACE reads again in MiXCR, with one record for every CDR3 protein. The sample carries fewer than 650,000 distinct CDR3 sequences, around a quarter recorded once. These sequences were also reported in another study, on T cells of mothers and their children.

Sequenced sample: blood. The receptors shown here come from a boy younger than 10 in good health. CDR3s include the opening cysteine and the closing phenylalanine or tryptophan. Fields, in order: V gene, D gene, J gene, CDR3 protein. The D gene is left open where the match is weak.

V gene: TRBV6-1; D gene: TRBD1; J gene: TRBJ1-2; CDR3 protein: CASRRGLYGYTF
V gene: TRBV30; D gene: TRBD1; J gene: TRBJ1-4; CDR3 protein: CAWTLPRTGGGNEKLFF
V gene: TRBV10-3; D gene: .; J gene: TRBJ2-3; CDR3 protein: CAISELGPGSADTQYF
V gene: TRBV15; D gene: .; J gene: TRBJ2-6; CDR3 protein: CATSRDLDSGANVLTF
V gene: TRBV5-5; D gene: .; J gene: TRBJ2-2; CDR3 protein: CASSFGTNTGELFF
V gene: TRBV9; D gene: TRBD1; J gene: TRBJ1-2; CDR3 protein: CASSVGTGFGYTF
V gene: TRBV4-3; D gene: .; J gene: TRBJ2-1; CDR3 protein: CASSPRSSGSSYNEQFF
V gene: TRBV20-1; D gene: TRBD2; J gene: TRBJ2-1; CDR3 protein: CSARRTSGYNEQFF
V gene: TRBV27; D gene: .; J gene: .; CDR3 protein: CASSSGTHNTVYEQYF
V gene: TRBV3-1; D gene: .; J gene: TRBJ2-7; CDR3 protein: CASSHQTEQYF
V gene: TRBV7-9; D gene: .; J gene: TRBJ1-1; CDR3 protein: CASSGNGGTEAFF
V gene: TRBV9; D gene: TRBD2; J gene: TRBJ2-3; CDR3 protein: CASSVQETSGTDTQYF
V gene: TRBV5-1; D gene: .; J gene: TRBJ2-2; CDR3 protein: CASSSRTTNTGELFF
V gene: TRBV7-2; D gene: TRBD2; J gene: TRBJ2-5; CDR3 protein: CASSAAVAGESEAQYF
V gene: TRBV24-1; D gene: TRBD2; J gene: TRBJ2-5; CDR3 protein: CATGAAGAVKETQYF
V gene: TRBV7-9; D gene: .; J gene: .; CDR3 protein: CASMTANNEQFF
V gene: TRBV6-6; D gene: TRBD2; J gene: TRBJ2-3; CDR3 protein: CASRRLASTDTQYF
V gene: TRBV4-3; D gene: .; J gene: TRBJ2-3; CDR3 protein: CASSQAPGSRHTQYF